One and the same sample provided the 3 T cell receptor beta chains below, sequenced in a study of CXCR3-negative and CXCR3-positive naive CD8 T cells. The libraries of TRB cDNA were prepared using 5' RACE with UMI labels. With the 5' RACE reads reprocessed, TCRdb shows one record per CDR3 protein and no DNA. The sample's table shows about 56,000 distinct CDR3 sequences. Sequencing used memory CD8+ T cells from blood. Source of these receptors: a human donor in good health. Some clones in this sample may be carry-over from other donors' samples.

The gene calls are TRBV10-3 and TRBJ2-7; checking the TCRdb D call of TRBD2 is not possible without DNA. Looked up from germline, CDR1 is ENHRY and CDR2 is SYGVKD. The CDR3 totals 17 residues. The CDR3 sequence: CAISESLAGIIPYEQYF.

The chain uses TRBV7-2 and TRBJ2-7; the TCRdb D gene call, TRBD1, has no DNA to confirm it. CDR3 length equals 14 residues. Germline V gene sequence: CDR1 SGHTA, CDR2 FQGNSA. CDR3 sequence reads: CASSRDRGRNEQYF.

The CDR3 region is CSAPAGAYEQYF. The genes are TRBV20-1 and TRBJ2-7; lacking DNA, the TRBD1 call made by TCRdb goes unchecked. This CDR3 is built from 12 residues. From germline, CDR1 is DFQATT and CDR2 SNEGSKA (reference sequence).